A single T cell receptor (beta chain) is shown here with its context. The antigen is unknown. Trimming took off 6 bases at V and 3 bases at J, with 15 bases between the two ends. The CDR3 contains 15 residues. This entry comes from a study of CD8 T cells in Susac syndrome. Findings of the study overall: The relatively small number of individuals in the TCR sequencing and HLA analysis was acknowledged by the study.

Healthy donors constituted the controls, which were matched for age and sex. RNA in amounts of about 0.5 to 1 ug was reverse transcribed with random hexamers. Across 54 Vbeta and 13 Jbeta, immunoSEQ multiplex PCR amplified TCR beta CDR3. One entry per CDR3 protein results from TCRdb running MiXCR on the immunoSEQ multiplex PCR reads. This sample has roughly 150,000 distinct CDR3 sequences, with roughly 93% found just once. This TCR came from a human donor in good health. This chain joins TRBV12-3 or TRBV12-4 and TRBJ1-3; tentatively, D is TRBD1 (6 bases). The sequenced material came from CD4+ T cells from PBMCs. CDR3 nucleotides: TGTGCCAGCAGCCCTGGGGGGCTGGTTGGAAACACCATATATTTT. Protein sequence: CASSPGGLVGNTIYF.